The clone carrying this T cell receptor (beta chain) was recorded at least ten times. Its antigen is not known. The data originate from a study of T cell repertoires in cytomegalovirus infection. Across the study: It was the public TCR beta signatures that indicated both CMV infection and matching HLA type.

Study outcomes and limitations: CMV carriers having the relevant HLA were flagged by cumulative public TCR beta family frequency. HLA-C-restricted, CMV-specific TCR beta clonotypes were dominant ex vivo.

Each CDR3 protein gets one entry after TCRdb re-called the reads with MiXCR. This table holds 200,000 to 300,000 distinct CDR3 sequences, approximately 15% found once. The clonotype comes from a human donor in good health (CMV status not recorded). Some clones in this sample may be carry-over from other donors' samples. The sample was PBMCs.

CDR3 sequence reads: CASTSGGAPGETQYF. Here the CDR3 DNA reads TGTGCCTCGACTAGCGGAGGGGCGCCGGGGGAGACCCAGTACTTC. V is TRBV10-3 and J is TRBJ2-5; the match to TRBD2 covers 9 bases. The CDR3 covers 15 residues. The germline CDR1 and CDR2 sequences are ENHRY and SYGVKD. V dropped 11 bases and J dropped 5; count of bases not matched to a gene: 15.